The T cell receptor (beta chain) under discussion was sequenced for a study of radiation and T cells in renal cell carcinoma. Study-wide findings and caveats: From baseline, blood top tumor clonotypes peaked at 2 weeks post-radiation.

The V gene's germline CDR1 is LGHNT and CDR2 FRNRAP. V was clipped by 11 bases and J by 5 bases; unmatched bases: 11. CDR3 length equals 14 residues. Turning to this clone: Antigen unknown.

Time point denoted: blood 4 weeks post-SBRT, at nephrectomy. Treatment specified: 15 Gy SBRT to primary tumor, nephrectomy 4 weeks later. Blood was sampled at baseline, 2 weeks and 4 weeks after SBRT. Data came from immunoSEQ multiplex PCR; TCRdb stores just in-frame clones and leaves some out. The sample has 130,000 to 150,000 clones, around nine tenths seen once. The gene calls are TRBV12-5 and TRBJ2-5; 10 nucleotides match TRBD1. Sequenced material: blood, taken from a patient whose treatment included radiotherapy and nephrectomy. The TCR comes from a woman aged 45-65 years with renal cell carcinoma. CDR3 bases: TGTGCTCCTGCCAGCTCGGGACAGGGGGAGACCCAGTACTTC. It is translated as CAPASSGQGETQYF.